Listed below are T cell receptor beta chains from one sample, sequenced in a study of CD8 T cells in Susac syndrome. TCRdb independently ran MiXCR on the immunoSEQ multiplex PCR reads; one entry per CDR3 protein. This table has 150,000 to 200,000 distinct CDR3 sequences, roughly 90% appearing once. The sequenced sample was CD4+ T cells from PBMCs. These receptors all come from a human donor with Susac syndrome. Both conserved end residues are trimmed from each CDR3. Fields, in order: V gene, D gene, J gene, CDR3 protein. A D gene is named only where the DNA matches it firmly.

TRBV25-1	TRBD1	TRBJ1-2	ASSERGTGVPVMGYT
TRBV29-1	TRBD1	TRBJ2-7	SVRDRGYEQY
TRBV10-2	NA	TRBJ1-1	ASSEDHQAF
TRBV2	NA	TRBJ2-7	ASSELGNYSYEQY
TRBV20-1	TRBD2	TRBJ2-1	SARDQTSAFYNEQF
TRBV5-1	TRBD1	TRBJ1-5	ASSPGTGYQPQH
TRBV7-9	TRBD2	TRBJ2-4	ASSLFVREGMNIQY
TRBV19	TRBD2	TRBJ2-1	ASSTTRLAGGLSSYNEQF
TRBV20-1	NA	TRBJ1-2	SAREGPTYGYT
TRBV7-2	NA	TRBJ1-2	ASSLVAGYDYGYT
TRBV27	TRBD1	TRBJ1-2	ASRSGGYGYT
TRBV27	TRBD2	TRBJ2-1	ASSHRYGRAGNEQF
TRBV20-1	TRBD2	TRBJ2-5	SARDLTSGQETQY
TRBV2	NA	TRBJ1-4	ASSEGGASNEKLF
TRBV6-5	NA	TRBJ1-5	ASRRFSNQPQH
TRBV28	NA	TRBJ1-2	ASSLEGNGYT
TRBV12-3/TRBV12-4	NA	TRBJ2-7	ASSSSYSYEQY
TRBV2	TRBD1	TRBJ1-5	ASSPDRDSNQPQH
TRBV30	NA	TRBJ1-2	AWSSVGYT
TRBV5-1	NA	TRBJ2-5	ASSGSGRQETQY
TRBV30	NA	TRBJ1-2	AWNNAYGYT
TRBV2	TRBD1	TRBJ2-2	ASSVGQGNTGELF
TRBV20-1	NA	TRBJ1-1	SARDRTNTEAF
TRBV21-1	NA	TRBJ1-1	ASSRRDRQENTEAF
TRBV7-9	TRBD1	TRBJ2-3	ASSYRGPTDTQY
TRBV2	TRBD2	TRBJ2-3	ARRRLAGESLDTQY